The 16 T cell receptor beta chains below all came from one sample that was sequenced in a study of blood T cell repertoires in COVID-19. Sequencing was performed with immunoSEQ multiplex PCR; in TCRdb, only in-frame clones are kept and a portion is missing. The sample includes more than 200,000 clones, more than 75% of them seen just once. Sequenced sample: PBMCs or T cells enriched from blood (not recorded which). All receptors come from a woman between 50 and 59 years old who had recovered from COVID-19.

This clone was seen a few times. The V gene is TRBV7-3, the J gene TRBJ2-1; 7 nucleotides match TRBD2. The J segment lost 6 bases and the V segment lost 4 bases, leaving 9 bases of the junction unmatched. Looked up from germline, CDR1 is SGHTA and CDR2 is FQGTGA. This CDR3 comprises 15 residues. DNA of the CDR3: TGTGCCAGCAGCTATCTAGCGGAGAGGGGCAATGAGCAGTTCTTC. The encoded protein is CASSYLAERGNEQFF. Drawing the rest from reference TRBV7-3 and TRBJ2-1, the complete variable domain is GAGVSQTPSNKVTEKGKYVELRCDPISGHTALYWYRQSLGQGPEFLIYFQGTGAADDSGLPNDRFFAVRPEGSVSTLKIQRTERGDSAVYLCASSYLAERGNEQFFGPGTRLTVL.

The chain employs TRBV6-5 and TRBJ2-1; TRBD2 aligns across 7 bases. V was pared by 0 bases and J by 4 bases, with 6 bases of the junction left unmatched. Germline V CDR1 and CDR2: MNHEY, SVGAGI. The CDR3 sequence is 16 residues long. CDR3 loop: CASSYSGRAGYNEQFF. Here the CDR3 DNA reads TGTGCCAGCAGTTACTCAGGGAGGGCCGGGTACAATGAGCAGTTCTTC.

This clone was seen a single time. The rearrangement joins TRBV18 to TRBJ1-4; D may be TRBD1 (5 bases). The V gene lost 8 bases and the J gene lost 7 bases, with 14 bases spanning the gap. The germline V gene has CDR1 KGHSH and CDR2 LQKENI. CDR3 length: 13 amino acids. The DNA for the CDR3 is TGTGCCAGCGCAATGCAGGGTCGTGAAAAACTGTTTTTT. This codes for CASAMQGREKLFF.

The rearrangement links TRBV11-3 to TRBJ2-3; a possible D gene is TRBD1 (6 bases). Germline V gene lookup returns CDR1 SGHNT and CDR2 YENEEA. The CDR3 runs to 15 residues. Trimming took 5 bases from V and 0 from J, leaving 12 bases between them. Here the CDR3 reads CASSRHGQSTDTQYF. The CDR3 bases are TGTGCCAGCAGCCGACATGGACAGAGCACAGATACGCAGTATTTT.

The chain joins TRBV7-9 to TRBJ2-7; possible D gene TRBD1, 6 bases. The length of the CDR3 is 14 residues. The V end was cut by 5 bases, the J end by 2 bases, with 13 bases between. The germline CDR1 and CDR2 sequences are SEHNR and FQNEAQ (reference sequence). The DNA for the CDR3 is TGTGCCAGCAGCCCCCGGACAGTCACCTACGAGCAGTACTTC. This encodes CASSPRTVTYEQYF.

This clone occurred a few times. This chain connects TRBV28 to TRBJ2-3, with 8 bases matching TRBD2. The CDR3 sequence is 18 residues long. Germline V gives CDR1 MDHEN, CDR2 SYDVKM. Unmatched junction bases numbered 14, after V lost 4 bases and J lost 2 bases. The CDR3 loop reads CASSSPGLGSGDTDTQYF. The CDR3 coding sequence is TGTGCCAGCAGTTCCCCGGGGTTGGGTAGCGGGGACACAGATACGCAGTATTTT.

The chain has TRBV6-5 and TRBJ1-2, with D possibly TRBD1 on 5 matching bases. CDR1 and CDR2 (germline): MNHEY, SVGAGI. The ends were cut back, 8 bases at V and 4 bases at J, with 17 bases in the middle. The CDR3 loop spans 14 amino acids. The CDR3 loop is CASHSGTGVYGYTF. In nucleotides, the CDR3 is TGTGCCAGCCATTCTGGGACGGGGGTCTATGGCTACACCTTC.

J is TRBJ1-1 and V is TRBV9, with TRBD1 identical over 9 bases. V trimming: 0 bases; J trimming: 0 bases; junction bases outside the gene matches: 12. The CDR3 is made up of 19 amino acids. Germline CDR1 is SGDLS and CDR2 is YYNGEE. Written as DNA, the CDR3 is TGTGCCAGCAGCGTAGGTCTAGGACAGGGGATTCGAATGAACACTGAAGCTTTCTTT. Its protein product is CASSVGLGQGIRMNTEAFF.

The CDR3 DNA sequence: TGCAGCGTGGTGGAGGGGATGGAGACCCAGTACTTC. Amino acids: CSVVEGMETQYF. This rearrangement joins TRBV29-1 to TRBJ2-5, with D tentatively TRBD2 (6 bases). The CDR3 has 12 residues. Trimming cost V 6 bases and J 5 bases, with 13 bases left between them. Germline loops: CDR1 SQVTM, CDR2 ANQGSEA.

CDR3 DNA: TGTGCCATTAGACAGGGCCTCATGAACACTGAAGCTTTCTTT. Translated: CAIRQGLMNTEAFF. The V call is TRBV10-3, the J call TRBJ1-1; 7 nucleotides agree with TRBD1. Germline V gene lookup returns CDR1 ENHRY and CDR2 SYGVKD. V dropped 9 bases and J dropped 0; count of bases not matched to a gene: 7. The CDR3 consists of 14 residues.

V usage is TRBV7-9 and J usage is TRBJ1-5; D is perhaps TRBD1 (5 bases). In germline, CDR1 is SEHNR, CDR2 FQNEAQ (reference sequence). The CDR3 has 15 amino acids. Trimming pared 6 bases from V and 2 bases from J, leaving 14 bases between. The CDR3 DNA sequence: TGTGCCAGCAGTTGGGGCGGGGAGGGCAATCAGCCCCAGCATTTT. Translation gives CASSWGGEGNQPQHF.

This clone was seen a handful of times. The rearrangement joins TRBV12-5 to TRBJ1-2, with 8 bases fitting TRBD1. This CDR3 has 15 amino acids. J gave up 1 base and V 2 bases, and 3 bases lay outside the gene matches. Germline assignment: CDR1 LGHNT and CDR2 FRNRAP. In nucleotides, the CDR3 is TGTGCTAGTGGTTTGCAGGGGGCCGGTAACTATGGCTACACCTTC. The encoded protein is CASGLQGAGNYGYTF.

V and J are TRBV10-3 and TRBJ2-3; the D gene is possibly TRBD1 (6 bases). Trimming shortened V by 4 bases and J by 0 bases, and 14 bases separated the two germline ends. Germline V lookup: CDR1 ENHRY, CDR2 SYGVKD. The CDR3 has 16 amino acids. CDR3 protein: CAISGDTGDSTDTQYF. DNA for the CDR3: TGTGCCATCAGTGGGGACACAGGAGATAGCACAGATACGCAGTATTTT.

This rearrangement joins TRBV7-9 to TRBJ2-7; TRBD2 matches 7 bases. The V gene end was trimmed by 2 bases and the J gene end by 0 bases; junction bases not matched to a gene: 4. The CDR3 loop spans 15 amino acids. Per germline, CDR1 SEHNR and CDR2 FQNEAQ (reference sequence). DNA for the CDR3: TGTGCCAGCAGCTTAAGGCTAGCGGTCTCCTACGAGCAGTACTTC. Translated: CASSLRLAVSYEQYF.

In DNA, the CDR3 is TGCGCCAGCAGCCAACGCGGGATAGACGCGTACGAGCAGTACTTC. This translates into CASSQRGIDAYEQYF. The chain combines TRBV4-3 with TRBJ2-7; tentative D call: TRBD2 (6 bases). CDR1 is LGHNA and CDR2 is YSLEER in the germline V gene. This CDR3 has 15 residues. Trimming took off 2 bases at V and 4 bases at J, with 15 bases between the two ends.

The rearrangement links TRBV7-9 to TRBJ2-3; D gene ambiguous. Per the germline V gene, CDR1 is SEHNR and CDR2 is FQNEAQ (reference sequence). The CDR3 loop spans 15 amino acids. Trimming took off 5 bases at V and 0 bases at J, with 12 bases between the two ends. The CDR3 sequence is CASSPSPRSTDTQYF. CDR3 nucleotide sequence: TGTGCCAGCAGCCCCTCCCCCAGGAGCACAGATACGCAGTATTTT.